One sample yielded the 3 T cell receptor beta chains listed below, sequenced in a study of CXCR4 blockade with PD-1 therapy in pancreatic cancer. Produced via immunoSEQ multiplex PCR; TCRdb's table is partial and in-frame only. Of 1,500 to 2,500 clones in the sample, roughly 54% were seen once. Material for sequencing was tumor tissue. The receptor set was obtained from a human donor with pancreatic ductal adenocarcinoma.

The V gene is TRBV6-1, the J gene TRBJ1-1; D gene uncertain. The V gene's germline CDR1 is MNHNS and CDR2 SASEGT. Trimming removed 2 bases at V and 11 bases at J, with 12 bases between. The CDR3 sequence is 12 residues long. The CDR3 loop reads CASSELRTAAFF. DNA of the CDR3: TGTGCCAGCAGTGAACTCCGGACTGCCGCTTTCTTT.

The chain carries TRBV19 and TRBJ1-1; weak D call: TRBD1 (5 bases). Trimming cost V 5 bases and J 5 bases, with 12 bases left between them. Germline loops: CDR1 LNHDA, CDR2 SQIVND (reference sequence). The CDR3 is 13 residues long. The CDR3 spells CASSGAGRTEAFF. In DNA, the CDR3 is TGTGCCAGTAGTGGAGCAGGGCGGACTGAAGCTTTCTTT.

The genes are TRBV10-2 and TRBJ2-5; no clear D gene. This CDR3 is 13 amino acids long. In germline, CDR1 is WSHSY, CDR2 SAAADI. Trimming took 6 bases from V and 5 from J, leaving 13 bases between them. The CDR3 nucleotides are TGCGCCAGCAGAGACCAAGGTCGGGAGACCCAGTACTTC. Protein product: CASRDQGRETQYF.